The present TCR beta chain was sequenced within a study of a mutant IDH1 vaccine in newly diagnosed glioma. Looking at the study overall: Vaccination followed radiotherapy alone by 4-6 weeks, or accompanied temozolomide cycles. There were roughly 60% males and roughly 40% females among treated patients, whose mean age was about 38 years. Before enrollment, patients got radiotherapy alone, temozolomide alone, or mostly the combination.

Method: immunoSEQ multiplex PCR; TCRdb's copy keeps in-frame clones and lacks some. Among tens of thousands of clones listed, 75% to 90% were seen once. Time point given: week 47, end of study. A single vaccine dose contained 300 ug of mutant IDH1 20-mer peptide, and topical imiquimod was used with it. As to this clone: The antigen remains unidentified.

The CDR3 loop spans 17 amino acids. Trimming at V came to 0 bases and at J to 0 bases, leaving 7 bases not matched to a gene. Looked up from germline, CDR1 is GTSNPN and CDR2 is SVGIG (reference sequence). This receptor was obtained from a man aged 40-49 years with glioma. The specimen comprised PBMCs, sampled from a glioma patient whose treatment included an IDH1 peptide vaccine. The J gene is TRBJ1-3, the V gene TRBV30, with 8 bases aligning to TRBD1. CDR3: CAWSVWIDRGSGNTIYF. The DNA for the CDR3 is TGTGCCTGGAGTGTATGGATTGACAGGGGCTCTGGAAACACCATATATTTT.